This TCR beta chain was sequenced in a study of cytomegalovirus exposure and HLA in healthy donors. The CDR3 runs 15 residues. Germline V gene sequence: CDR1 MDHEN, CDR2 SYDVKM. The V end lost 5 bases, the J end lost 5 bases, and 19 bases lay between the germline ends. Measured with immunoSEQ multiplex PCR; TCRdb has only the in-frame clones, and not every one. The sample contains around 130,000 clones, roughly 91% of which appear only once. These donors were members of the roughly 120-subject validation cohort, a group separate from the approximately 620-subject first cohort. The sequencing input was PBMCs. The V and J genes are TRBV28 and TRBJ2-7; D might be TRBD1 (6 bases). This receptor was identified in a man between 25 and 39 years old in good health and CMV-seronegative. The CDR3 DNA reads TGTGCCAGCAGTGTCAGTTCGTCAGGGGCCAACGAGCAGTACTTC. It yields the protein CASSVSSSGANEQYF.